This T cell receptor (beta chain) was sequenced in a study of shared clonotypes between healthy human individuals. Broader study findings: Some naive CD4 clonotypes, around 5%, turned up in common across several donors.

TCRdb's copy holds only in-frame clones and misses some; the assay was immunoSEQ multiplex PCR. This sample has 660,000 or so clones, with about 96% found just once. For this clone: The antigen remains undetermined.

Trimming cost V 3 bases and J 4 bases, with 9 bases left between them. The CDR3 is 13 residues long. CDR1 is MDHEN and CDR2 is SYDVKM in the germline V gene. It was CD45RO-negative cells, positively selected for CCR7, that made up naive CD8 cells, with terminally differentiated effector memory CD45RA+ cells excluded. Sequencing was performed on naive CD8+ T cells sorted from blood. This sequence originates from a woman between 25 and 40 years old in good health. This chain uses TRBV28 with TRBJ1-2; D remains ambiguous. The CDR3 spells CASSFGGVYGYTF. The CDR3, as DNA: TGTGCCAGCAGTTTTGGCGGGGTCTATGGCTACACCTTC.